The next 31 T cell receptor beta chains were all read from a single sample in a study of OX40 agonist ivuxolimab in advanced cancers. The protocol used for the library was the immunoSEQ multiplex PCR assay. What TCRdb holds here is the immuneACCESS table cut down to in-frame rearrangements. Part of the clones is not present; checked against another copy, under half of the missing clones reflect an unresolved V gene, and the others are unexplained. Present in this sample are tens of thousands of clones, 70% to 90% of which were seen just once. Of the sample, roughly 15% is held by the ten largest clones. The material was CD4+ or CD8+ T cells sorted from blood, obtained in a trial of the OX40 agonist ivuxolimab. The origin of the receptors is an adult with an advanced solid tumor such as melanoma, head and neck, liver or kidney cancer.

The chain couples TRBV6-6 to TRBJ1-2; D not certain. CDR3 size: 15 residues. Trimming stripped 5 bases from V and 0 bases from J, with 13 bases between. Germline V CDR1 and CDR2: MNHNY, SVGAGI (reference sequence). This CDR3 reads CASSSRRAANYGYTF. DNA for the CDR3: TGTGCCAGCAGTAGCCGTAGAGCTGCTAACTATGGCTACACCTTC.

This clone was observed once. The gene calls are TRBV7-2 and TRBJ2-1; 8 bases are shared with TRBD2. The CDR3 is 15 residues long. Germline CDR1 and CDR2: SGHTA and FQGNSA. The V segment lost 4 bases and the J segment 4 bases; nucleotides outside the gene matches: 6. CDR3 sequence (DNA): TGTGCCAGCAGCTCAACTAGCGGTACTTACAATGAGCAGTTCTTC. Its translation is CASSSTSGTYNEQFF.

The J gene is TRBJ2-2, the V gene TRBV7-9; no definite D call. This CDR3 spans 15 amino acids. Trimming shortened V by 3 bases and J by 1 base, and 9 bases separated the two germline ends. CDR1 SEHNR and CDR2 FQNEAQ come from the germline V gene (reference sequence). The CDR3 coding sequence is TGTGCCAGCAGCTTCCAGCGAGTGAACACCGGGGAGCTGTTTTTT. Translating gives CASSFQRVNTGELFF.

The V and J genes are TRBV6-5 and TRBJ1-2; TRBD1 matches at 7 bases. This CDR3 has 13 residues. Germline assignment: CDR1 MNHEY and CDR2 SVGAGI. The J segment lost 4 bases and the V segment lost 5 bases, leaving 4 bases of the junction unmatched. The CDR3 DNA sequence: TGTGCCAGCAGTGTACAGGGGCCCTATGGCTACACCTTC. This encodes CASSVQGPYGYTF.

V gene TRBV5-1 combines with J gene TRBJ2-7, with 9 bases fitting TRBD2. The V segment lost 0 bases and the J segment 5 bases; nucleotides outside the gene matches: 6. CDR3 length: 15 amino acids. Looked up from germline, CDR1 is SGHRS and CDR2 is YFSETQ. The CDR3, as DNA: TGCGCCAGCAGCTTGGTGGCGGGAGGGCCCCACGAGCAGTACTTC. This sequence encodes CASSLVAGGPHEQYF.

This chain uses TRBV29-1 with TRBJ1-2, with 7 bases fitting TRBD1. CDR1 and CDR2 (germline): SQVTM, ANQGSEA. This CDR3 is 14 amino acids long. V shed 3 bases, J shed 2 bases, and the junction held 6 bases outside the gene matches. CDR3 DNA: TGCAGCGTTGACCCGGGACAGAGAAACTATGGCTACACCTTC. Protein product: CSVDPGQRNYGYTF.

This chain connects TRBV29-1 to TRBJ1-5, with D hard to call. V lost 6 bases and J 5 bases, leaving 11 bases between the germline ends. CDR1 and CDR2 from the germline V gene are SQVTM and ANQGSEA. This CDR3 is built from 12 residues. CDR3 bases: TGCAGCGTCGGGGAATTGGATCAGCCCCAGCATTTT. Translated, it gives CSVGELDQPQHF.

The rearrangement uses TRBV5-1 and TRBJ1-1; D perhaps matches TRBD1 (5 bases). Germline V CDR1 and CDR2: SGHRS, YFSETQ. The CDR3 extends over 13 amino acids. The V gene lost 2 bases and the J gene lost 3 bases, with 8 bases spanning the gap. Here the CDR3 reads CASSFGGYTEAFF. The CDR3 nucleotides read TGCGCCAGCAGCTTTGGGGGGTACACTGAAGCTTTCTTT.

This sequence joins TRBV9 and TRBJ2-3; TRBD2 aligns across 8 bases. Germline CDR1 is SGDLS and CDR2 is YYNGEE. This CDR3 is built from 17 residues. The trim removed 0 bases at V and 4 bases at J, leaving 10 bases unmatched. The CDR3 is CASSVVPSGSIADTQYF. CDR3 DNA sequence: TGTGCCAGCAGCGTAGTACCCAGCGGGAGTATCGCAGATACGCAGTATTTT.

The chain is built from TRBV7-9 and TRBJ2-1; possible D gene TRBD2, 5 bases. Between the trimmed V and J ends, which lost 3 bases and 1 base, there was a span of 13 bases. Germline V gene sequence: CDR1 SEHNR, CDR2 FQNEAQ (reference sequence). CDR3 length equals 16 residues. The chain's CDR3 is CASSFSPSGSYNEQFF. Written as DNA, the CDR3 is TGTGCCAGCAGCTTTTCTCCGAGCGGTTCCTACAATGAGCAGTTCTTC. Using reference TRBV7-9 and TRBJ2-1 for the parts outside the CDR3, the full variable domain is DTGVSQNPRHKITKRGQNVTFRCDPISEHNRLYWYRQTLGQGPEFLTYFQNEAQLEKSRLLSDRFSAERPKGSFSTLEIQRTEQGDSAMYLCASSFSPSGSYNEQFFGPGTRLTVL.

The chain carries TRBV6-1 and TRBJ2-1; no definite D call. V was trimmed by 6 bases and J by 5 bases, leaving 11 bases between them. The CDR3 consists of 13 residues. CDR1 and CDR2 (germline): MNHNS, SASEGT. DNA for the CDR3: TGTGCCAGCAGATCATTGGGGAACAATGAGCAGTTCTTC. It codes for CASRSLGNNEQFF.

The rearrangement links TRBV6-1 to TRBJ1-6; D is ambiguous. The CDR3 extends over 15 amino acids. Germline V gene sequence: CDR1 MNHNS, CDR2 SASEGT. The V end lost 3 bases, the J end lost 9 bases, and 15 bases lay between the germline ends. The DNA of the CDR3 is TGTGCCAGCAGTGAGGTTCGACACGATGGTTCACCCCTCCACTTT. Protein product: CASSEVRHDGSPLHF.

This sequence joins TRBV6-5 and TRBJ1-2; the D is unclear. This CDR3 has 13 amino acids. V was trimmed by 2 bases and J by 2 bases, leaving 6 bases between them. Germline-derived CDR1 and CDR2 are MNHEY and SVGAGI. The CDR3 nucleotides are TGTGCCAGCAGTTACGCGGCAAACTATGGCTACACCTTC. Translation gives CASSYAANYGYTF.

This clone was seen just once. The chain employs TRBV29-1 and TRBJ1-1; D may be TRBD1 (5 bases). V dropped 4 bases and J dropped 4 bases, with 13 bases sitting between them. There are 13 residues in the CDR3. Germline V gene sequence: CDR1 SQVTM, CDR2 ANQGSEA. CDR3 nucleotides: TGCAGCGTTGTTGTGGGGCAGGGCACTGAAGCTTTCTTT. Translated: CSVVVGQGTEAFF.

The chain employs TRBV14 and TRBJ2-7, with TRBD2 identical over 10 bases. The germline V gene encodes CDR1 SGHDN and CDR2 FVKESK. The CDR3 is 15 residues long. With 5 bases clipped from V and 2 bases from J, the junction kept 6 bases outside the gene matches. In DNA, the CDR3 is TGTGCCAGCAGCATCACTAGCGGGGTCACCTACGAGCAGTACTTC. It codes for CASSITSGVTYEQYF. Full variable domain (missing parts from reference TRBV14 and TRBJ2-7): EAGVTQFPSHSVIEKGQTVTLRCDPISGHDNLYWYRRVMGKEIKFLLHFVKESKQDESGMPNNRFLAERTGGTYSTLKVQPAELEDSGVYFCASSITSGVTYEQYFGPGTRLTVT.

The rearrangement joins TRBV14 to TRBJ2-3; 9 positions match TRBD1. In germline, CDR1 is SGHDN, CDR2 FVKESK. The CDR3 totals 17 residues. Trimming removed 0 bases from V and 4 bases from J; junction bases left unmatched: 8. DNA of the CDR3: TGTGCCAGCAGCCAAGATTTCGGGACAGGGCATGCAGATACGCAGTATTTT. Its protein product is CASSQDFGTGHADTQYF.

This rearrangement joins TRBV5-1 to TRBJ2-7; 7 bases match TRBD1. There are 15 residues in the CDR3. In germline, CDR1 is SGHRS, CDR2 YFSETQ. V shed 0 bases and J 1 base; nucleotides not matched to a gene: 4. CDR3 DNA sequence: TGCGCCAGCAGCTTGGATGGCAGGGGGTCCTACGAGCAGTACTTC. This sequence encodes CASSLDGRGSYEQYF. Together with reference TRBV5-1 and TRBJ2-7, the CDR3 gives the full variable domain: KAGVTQTPRYLIKTRGQQVTLSCSPISGHRSVSWYQQTPGQGLQFLFEYFSETQRNKGNFPGRFSGRQFSNSRSEMNVSTLELGDSALYLCASSLDGRGSYEQYFGPGTRLTVT.

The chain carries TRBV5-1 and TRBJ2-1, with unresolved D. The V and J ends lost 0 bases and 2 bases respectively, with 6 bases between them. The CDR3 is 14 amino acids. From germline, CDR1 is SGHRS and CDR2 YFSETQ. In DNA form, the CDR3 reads TGCGCCAGCAGCTTGGATGGAGCCTACAATGAGCAGTTCTTC. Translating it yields CASSLDGAYNEQFF.

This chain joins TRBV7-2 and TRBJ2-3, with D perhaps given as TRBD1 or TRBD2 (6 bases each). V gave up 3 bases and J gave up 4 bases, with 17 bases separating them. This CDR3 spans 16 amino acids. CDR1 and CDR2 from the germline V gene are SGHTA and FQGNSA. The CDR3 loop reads CASSFKGTGAPDTQYF. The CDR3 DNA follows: TGTGCCAGCAGCTTTAAGGGGACGGGGGCCCCAGATACGCAGTATTTT.

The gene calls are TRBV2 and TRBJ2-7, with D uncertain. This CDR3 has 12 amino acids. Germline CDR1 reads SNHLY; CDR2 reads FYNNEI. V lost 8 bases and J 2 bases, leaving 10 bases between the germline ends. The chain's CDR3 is CASSGGAYEQYF. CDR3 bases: TGTGCCAGCTCGGGCGGAGCCTACGAGCAGTACTTC.

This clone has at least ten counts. CDR3 coding DNA: TGTGCCAGCATGGGGGGCGGTTTGTCGTACTTC. Protein: CASMGGGLSYF. The chain links TRBV7-6 to TRBJ2-7; D tentatively reads TRBD1 or TRBD2 (6 bases each). CDR1 is SGHVS and CDR2 is FNYEAQ in the germline V gene. Between the trimmed V and J ends, which lost 7 bases and 12 bases, there was a span of 16 bases. This CDR3 has 11 residues.

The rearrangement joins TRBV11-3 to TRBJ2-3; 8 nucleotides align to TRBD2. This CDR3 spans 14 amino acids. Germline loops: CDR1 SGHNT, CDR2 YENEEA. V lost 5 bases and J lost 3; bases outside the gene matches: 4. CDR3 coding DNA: TGTGCCAGCAGCCTCCGACTAGCGACAGATACGCAGTATTTT. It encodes CASSLRLATDTQYF.

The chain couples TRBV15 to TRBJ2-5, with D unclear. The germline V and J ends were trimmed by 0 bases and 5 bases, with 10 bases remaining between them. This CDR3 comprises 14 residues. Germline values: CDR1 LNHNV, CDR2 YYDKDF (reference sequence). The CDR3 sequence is CATSRDRSSETQYF. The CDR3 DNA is TGTGCCACCAGCAGAGATCGATCTTCGGAGACCCAGTACTTC.

CDR3 bases: TGTGCCACCTGGACAGATTCGAACACTGAAGCTTTCTTT. Its protein product is CATWTDSNTEAFF. The chain is built from TRBV6-1 and TRBJ1-1; weak D call: TRBD1 (6 bases). The CDR3 is made up of 13 amino acids. Germline CDR1 MNHNS, CDR2 SASEGT. V lost 10 bases, J lost 1 base, and 13 bases lay in between.

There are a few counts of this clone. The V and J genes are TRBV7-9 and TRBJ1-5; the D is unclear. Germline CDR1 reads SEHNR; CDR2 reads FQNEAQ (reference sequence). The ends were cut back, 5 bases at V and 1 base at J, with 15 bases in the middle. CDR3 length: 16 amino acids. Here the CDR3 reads CASSPLAGISNQPQHF. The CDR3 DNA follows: TGTGCCAGCAGCCCATTGGCCGGGATCAGCAATCAGCCCCAGCATTTT.

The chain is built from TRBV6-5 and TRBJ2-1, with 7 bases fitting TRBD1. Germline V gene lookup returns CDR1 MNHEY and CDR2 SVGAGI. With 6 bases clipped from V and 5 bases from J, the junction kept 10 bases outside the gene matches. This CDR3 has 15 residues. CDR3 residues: CASRTDRDRDNEQFF. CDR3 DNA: TGTGCCAGCAGAACCGACAGGGATCGAGACAATGAGCAGTTCTTC.

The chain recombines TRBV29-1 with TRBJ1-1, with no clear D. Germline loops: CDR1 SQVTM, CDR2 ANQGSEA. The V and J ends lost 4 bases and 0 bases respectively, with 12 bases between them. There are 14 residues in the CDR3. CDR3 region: CSVGQFRLNTEAFF. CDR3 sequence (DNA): TGCAGCGTTGGGCAGTTTCGGTTGAACACTGAAGCTTTCTTT. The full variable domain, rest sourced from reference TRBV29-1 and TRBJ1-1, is SAVISQKPSRDICQRGTSLTIQCQVDSQVTMMFWYRQQPGQSLTLIATANQGSEATYESGFVIDKFPISRPNLTFSTLTVSNMSPEDSSIYLCSVGQFRLNTEAFFGQGTRLTVV.

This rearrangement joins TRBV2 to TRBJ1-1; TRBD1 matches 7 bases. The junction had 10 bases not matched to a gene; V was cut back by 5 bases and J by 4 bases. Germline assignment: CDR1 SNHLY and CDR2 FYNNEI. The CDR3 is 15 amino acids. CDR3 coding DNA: TGTGCCAGCAGTCTTTTCAAGGGGGCGTCCACTGAAGCTTTCTTT. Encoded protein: CASSLFKGASTEAFF.

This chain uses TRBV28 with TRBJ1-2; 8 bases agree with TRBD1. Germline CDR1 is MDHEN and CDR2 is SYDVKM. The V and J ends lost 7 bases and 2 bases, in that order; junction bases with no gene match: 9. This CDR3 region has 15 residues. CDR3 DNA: TGTGCCAGCAACGCCAGGCAGGGGGCAAACTATGGCTACACCTTC. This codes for CASNARQGANYGYTF.

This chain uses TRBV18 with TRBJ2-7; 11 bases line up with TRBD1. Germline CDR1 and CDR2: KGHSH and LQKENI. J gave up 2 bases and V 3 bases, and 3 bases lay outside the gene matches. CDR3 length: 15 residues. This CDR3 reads CASSPGTGGAYEQYF. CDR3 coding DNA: TGTGCCAGCTCACCTGGGACAGGGGGAGCCTACGAGCAGTACTTC.

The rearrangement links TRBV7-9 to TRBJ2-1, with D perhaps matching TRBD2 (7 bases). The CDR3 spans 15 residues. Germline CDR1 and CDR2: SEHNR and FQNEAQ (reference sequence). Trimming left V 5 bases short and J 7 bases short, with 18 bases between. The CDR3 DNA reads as TGTGCCAGCAGCCAAAGAGGGGGGGATCGAAATGAGCAGTTCTTC. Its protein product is CASSQRGGDRNEQFF.